These 12 T cell receptor beta chains share one sample of origin, sequenced in a study of shared clonotypes between healthy human individuals. Profiled with immunoSEQ multiplex PCR; TCRdb holds only in-frame clones, not every one. The table lists 600,000 to 700,000 clones, roughly 72% of them singletons. The material sequenced was memory CD4+ T cells sorted from blood. Subset described: CD45RA-negative fraction. The receptors originated from a woman aged 30 to 39 in good health.

The chain joins TRBV5-8 to TRBJ1-4; 8 bases fit TRBD1. The CDR3 length is 15 residues. Germline V gives CDR1 SGHTS, CDR2 YDEGEE. With V trimmed by 4 bases and J by 7 bases, 9 bases remained unmatched. Written as DNA, the CDR3 is TGTGCCAGCAGCGCGCGGACAGGGTTATTTGAAAAACTGTTTTTT. Protein: CASSARTGLFEKLFF.

This clone was observed a few times. The chain uses TRBV5-1 and TRBJ2-7, with D maybe TRBD2 (5 bases). The CDR3 sequence is 17 residues long. V was trimmed by 0 bases and J by 0 bases, leaving 16 bases between them. The germline CDR1 and CDR2 sequences are SGHRS and YFSETQ. Written as DNA, the CDR3 is TGCGCCAGCAGCTTGGGTATCGGGGTCGAAAGCTCCTACGAGCAGTACTTC. This translates into CASSLGIGVESSYEQYF.

V gene TRBV19 combines with J gene TRBJ2-2; maybe TRBD1 (6 bases). V dropped 5 bases and J dropped 10 bases, with 14 bases sitting between them. This CDR3 is built from 13 residues. Germline V CDR1 and CDR2: LNHDA, SQIVND (reference sequence). The DNA for the CDR3 is TGTGCCAGTAGTTATCGGGACAAAGTGGAGCTGTTTTTT. This codes for CASSYRDKVELFF.

This clone turned up a few times. The chain uses TRBV7-8 and TRBJ1-4; TRBD1 matches at 7 bases. Germline values: CDR1 SGHVS, CDR2 FQNEAQ. CDR3 length: 16 amino acids. V shed 3 bases and J 1 base; nucleotides not matched to a gene: 5. CDR3 loop: CASSFTQGLTNEKLFF. The CDR3 DNA is TGTGCCAGCAGCTTCACACAGGGGTTAACTAATGAAAAACTGTTTTTT.

This clone came up a few times. This sequence joins TRBV5-6 and TRBJ2-1; D is undetermined. The length of the CDR3 is 12 residues. The germline V and J ends were trimmed by 0 bases and 7 bases, with 5 bases remaining between them. Germline CDR1 SGHDT, CDR2 YYEEEE. The CDR3 region has the DNA TGTGCCAGCAGCTTGGGGTGGAATGAGCAGTTCTTC. Its protein product is CASSLGWNEQFF.

The chain employs TRBV10-1 and TRBJ2-1; either TRBD1 or TRBD2 may supply D (5 bases each). The CDR3 runs 13 residues. Trimming took 6 bases from V and 5 from J, leaving 11 bases between them. The V gene's germline CDR1 is WNHNN and CDR2 SYGVQD (reference sequence). The CDR3 loop reads CASSGDLNNEQFF. CDR3 nucleotides: TGCGCCAGCAGCGGGGACCTTAACAATGAGCAGTTCTTC.

This clone came up a few times. The chain links TRBV11-2 to TRBJ2-6; D possibly corresponds to TRBD1 (5 bases). Per germline, CDR1 SGHAT and CDR2 FQNNGV. Trimming pared 1 base from V and 0 bases from J, leaving 10 bases between. This CDR3 has 17 residues. As DNA, the CDR3 is TGTGCCAGCAGCTTAGTTATGCAGGGCTCTGGGGCCAACGTCCTGACTTTC. Protein product: CASSLVMQGSGANVLTF.

The chain employs TRBV27 and TRBJ1-1; D is perhaps TRBD1 (5 bases). The ends were cut back, 6 bases at V and 2 bases at J, with 13 bases in the middle. Per the germline V gene, CDR1 is MNHEY and CDR2 is SMNVEV (reference sequence). The CDR3 extends over 14 amino acids. CDR3 protein: CASSPGRTNTEAFF. Here the CDR3 DNA reads TGTGCCAGCAGCCCGGGACGGACTAACACTGAAGCTTTCTTT.

This chain uses TRBV7-9 with TRBJ2-5; D unclear. The DNA end lines up better with TRBJ2-7; the J call may be wrong. CDR3 length equals 12 residues. Germline loops: CDR1 SEHNR, CDR2 FQNEAQ (reference sequence). CDR3 in DNA: TGTGCCAGCAGCTTATTGGGTGTCGAGCAGTACTTC. As protein: CASSLLGVEQYF.

The V gene is TRBV9, the J gene TRBJ1-2, with D tentatively TRBD1 (5 bases). The CDR3 covers 13 residues. Trimming left V 2 bases short and J 7 bases short, with 12 bases between. Germline assignment: CDR1 SGDLS and CDR2 YYNGEE. CDR3 DNA sequence: TGTGCCAGCAGCGTTGCAGGGAAGGTTGGCTACACCTTC. Its translation is CASSVAGKVGYTF.

The V gene is TRBV11-3, the J gene TRBJ2-1, with D perhaps assigned TRBD1 or TRBD2 (6 bases each). Germline CDR1 is SGHNT and CDR2 is YENEEA. This CDR3 spans 16 amino acids. V was cut by 5 bases and J by 2 bases, with 16 bases left in between. The CDR3 coding sequence is TGTGCCAGCAGCCCAGGAGGGGGAGTTGCCTACAATGAGCAGTTCTTC. It translates to CASSPGGGVAYNEQFF.

The rearrangement links TRBV29-1 to TRBJ2-7, with 8 positions matching TRBD2. Germline CDR1 and CDR2: SQVTM and ANQGSEA. The CDR3 has 14 amino acids. The ends lost 6 bases at V and 6 bases at J; junction bases unmatched: 13. The CDR3 is CSVPVGAGDREQYF. As DNA, the CDR3 is TGCAGCGTCCCCGTGGGAGCGGGAGACCGCGAGCAGTACTTC.